A single sample is the source of the 32 T cell receptor beta chains below, sequenced in a study of T cell repertoires in ileal Crohn's disease. As for time point: neoterminal ileum biopsy at postoperative endoscopy, about 6 months after surgery. Data came from immunoSEQ multiplex PCR; TCRdb stores just in-frame clones and leaves some out. The table records 2,400 or so clones, under 85% of them present only once. Sequencing was performed on ileal tissue. These receptor sequences come from an adult with Crohn's disease.

The V gene is TRBV4-2, the J gene TRBJ2-2; D gene ambiguous. Trimming took 0 bases from V and 2 from J, leaving 10 bases between them. CDR1 LGHNA and CDR2 YNFKEQ come from the germline V gene. The CDR3 has 16 residues. In nucleotides, the CDR3 is TGTGCCAGCAGCCAAGAACGACTTCCCAACACCGGGGAGCTGTTTTTT. As protein: CASSQERLPNTGELFF.

The genes are TRBV5-6 and TRBJ2-7; 8 nucleotides match TRBD1. This CDR3 is 15 amino acids long. J gave up 2 bases and V 2 bases, and 6 bases lay outside the gene matches. The V gene's germline CDR1 is SGHDT and CDR2 YYEEEE. Here the CDR3 reads CASSFGTGPTYEQYF. In DNA, the CDR3 is TGTGCCAGCAGCTTCGGGACAGGACCGACCTACGAGCAGTACTTC.

V and J are TRBV14 and TRBJ1-2; 9 bases map to TRBD1. In germline, CDR1 is SGHDN, CDR2 FVKESK. CDR3 length: 13 amino acids. V lost 4 bases and J lost 8; bases outside the gene matches: 5. The CDR3 reads CASSPGTGIGYTF. CDR3 sequence (DNA): TGTGCCAGCAGCCCAGGGACAGGGATAGGCTACACCTTC.

The CDR3 is CASRAGTPTLSNQPQHF. CDR3 nucleotide sequence: TGTGCCAGTAGAGCGGGCACTCCTACCTTGAGCAATCAGCCCCAGCATTTT. This chain uses TRBV19 with TRBJ1-5; no firm D call. The CDR3 length is 17 residues. Trimming pared 6 bases from V and 1 base from J, leaving 19 bases between. The germline CDR1 and CDR2 sequences are LNHDA and SQIVND (reference sequence). The full variable domain, its missing parts supplied by reference TRBV19 and TRBJ1-5, is DGGITQSPKYLFRKEGQNVTLSCEQNLNHDAMYWYRQDPGQGLRLIYYSQIVNDFQKGDIAEGYSVSREKKESFPLTVTSAQKNPTAFYLCASRAGTPTLSNQPQHFGDGTRLSIL.

The genes are TRBV2 and TRBJ2-3; TRBD2 might be the D (6 bases). The V gene's germline CDR1 is SNHLY and CDR2 FYNNEI. The length of the CDR3 is 15 residues. V dropped 2 bases and J dropped 4 bases, with 13 bases sitting between them. In DNA, the CDR3 is TGTGCCAGCAGTGAACTCGCGACTAGGTCAGATACGCAGTATTTT. Amino acid sequence: CASSELATRSDTQYF.

The V and J genes are TRBV29-1 and TRBJ2-7; possible D gene TRBD1, 5 bases. The ends were cut back, 7 bases at V and 0 bases at J, with 10 bases in the middle. Germline values: CDR1 SQVTM, CDR2 ANQGSEA. The CDR3 is made up of 12 amino acids. CDR3 DNA: TGCAGCGCCCAAGACAGCTCCTACGAGCAGTACTTC. Amino acid sequence: CSAQDSSYEQYF.

This clone showed up just a few times. This chain links TRBV2 with TRBJ2-1, with 7 bases that match TRBD2. V trimming: 0 bases; J trimming: 5 bases; junction bases outside the gene matches: 4. Looked up from germline, CDR1 is SNHLY and CDR2 is FYNNEI. This CDR3 comprises 15 residues. For the CDR3, the DNA is TGTGCCAGCAGTGAAGCGGGAGGGCCAAACAATGAGCAGTTCTTC. Translating it yields CASSEAGGPNNEQFF.

The chain recombines TRBV7-2 with TRBJ2-5, with D possibly matching TRBD1 (5 bases). V was trimmed by 5 bases and J by 3 bases, leaving 19 bases between them. Germline CDR1 reads SGHTA; CDR2 reads FQGNSA. CDR3 length: 16 amino acids. The CDR3 loop is CASSPVALTAEETQYF. CDR3 sequence (DNA): TGTGCCAGCAGCCCAGTCGCCCTGACAGCAGAAGAGACCCAGTACTTC.

The chain carries TRBV6-1 and TRBJ1-5; D possibly corresponds to TRBD1 (6 bases). The CDR3 has 13 residues. Trimming took off 8 bases at V and 5 bases at J, with 13 bases between the two ends. The germline gives CDR1 MNHNS, CDR2 SASEGT. The chain's CDR3 is CASVYRQDQPQHF. The CDR3 region has the DNA TGTGCCAGCGTCTACAGACAGGATCAGCCCCAGCATTTT.

This chain links TRBV18 with TRBJ1-1; tentative D call: TRBD1 (6 bases). This CDR3 contains 16 residues. Germline V gene data show CDR1 as KGHSH and CDR2 as LQKENI. Between the trimmed V and J ends, which lost 3 bases and 1 base, there was a span of 15 bases. CDR3 sequence (DNA): TGTGCCAGCTCACCGGGAGGGGGATGGGGGAACACTGAAGCTTTCTTT. As protein: CASSPGGGWGNTEAFF.

This chain links TRBV5-1 with TRBJ2-5; the match to TRBD1 covers 8 bases. This CDR3 region has 14 residues. J gave up 4 bases and V 4 bases, and 6 bases lay outside the gene matches. Germline V gene lookup returns CDR1 SGHRS and CDR2 YFSETQ. The CDR3 loop reads CASSIRDRRETQYF. In DNA, the CDR3 is TGCGCCAGCAGCATCCGGGACAGGAGAGAGACCCAGTACTTC.

This clone turned up a few times. V is TRBV5-6 and J is TRBJ2-3; 9 bases match TRBD2. Trimming cost V 3 bases and J 6 bases; bases outside gene matches: 5. The CDR3 has 14 residues. Germline loops: CDR1 SGHDT, CDR2 YYEEEE. The CDR3 nucleotides are TGTGCCAGCAGCTCTCTAGCGGGAAGTGATACGCAGTATTTT. It translates to CASSSLAGSDTQYF.

The V call is TRBV28, the J call TRBJ1-1; 10 bases line up with TRBD1. Germline values: CDR1 MDHEN, CDR2 SYDVKM. The CDR3 contains 16 residues. V lost 1 base to trimming and J lost 3 bases; unmatched junction nucleotides: 5. CDR3 coding DNA: TGTGCCAGCAGTTTATTGGGACAGGGGTGGTACACTGAAGCTTTCTTT. Translating gives CASSLLGQGWYTEAFF.

This clone turned up a few times. This chain links TRBV30 with TRBJ2-7; tentative D call: TRBD1 (5 bases). Germline loops: CDR1 GTSNPN, CDR2 SVGIG (reference sequence). Trimming removed 0 bases from V and 1 base from J, with 7 bases in between. There are 13 residues in the CDR3. The CDR3 coding sequence is TGTGCCTGGAGTGTGGGGCAGTCCTACGAGCAGTACTTC. Translation gives CAWSVGQSYEQYF.

This clone has just one count. In DNA, the CDR3 is TGTGCCAGCTCACCACCGGCCAGGGGGAACACTGAAGCTTTCTTT. This translates into CASSPPARGNTEAFF. The chain employs TRBV18 and TRBJ1-1, with a weak D call TRBD1 (6 bases). Germline CDR1 reads KGHSH; CDR2 reads LQKENI. V was trimmed by 0 bases and J by 1 base, leaving 9 bases between them. This CDR3 region has 15 residues.

The gene calls are TRBV18 and TRBJ2-1; 8 nucleotides line up with TRBD2. The CDR3 sequence is 16 residues long. With 0 bases clipped from V and 4 bases from J, the junction kept 5 bases outside the gene matches. CDR1 and CDR2 from the germline V gene are KGHSH and LQKENI. This CDR3 reads CASSPPATSGYNEQFF. The CDR3 DNA reads as TGTGCCAGCTCACCACCAGCCACTAGCGGATACAATGAGCAGTTCTTC.

In its sample, this clone was seen once. This chain links TRBV25-1 with TRBJ2-2; possible D gene TRBD2, 6 bases. CDR3 length: 13 residues. Trimming shortened V by 4 bases and J by 8 bases, and 11 bases separated the two germline ends. Germline V gene sequence: CDR1 MGHDK, CDR2 SYGVNS. In DNA form, the CDR3 reads TGTGCCAGCAGTGTTGCGGGACCGGGGGAGCTGTTTTTT. Its translation: CASSVAGPGELFF.

This chain joins TRBV5-1 and TRBJ1-1, with D perhaps TRBD1 (5 bases). This CDR3 comprises 14 residues. CDR1 is SGHRS and CDR2 is YFSETQ in the germline V gene. V was cut by 0 bases and J by 1 base, with 7 bases left in between. The CDR3 bases are TGCGCCAGCAGCTTGGTAGACAGGAACACTGAAGCTTTCTTT. It encodes CASSLVDRNTEAFF.

The V and J genes are TRBV10-3 and TRBJ2-2; a weak D match, TRBD2 (5 bases). Germline lookup yields CDR1 ENHRY and CDR2 SYGVKD. Trimming shortened V by 5 bases and J by 5 bases, and 9 bases separated the two germline ends. CDR3 length: 13 residues. The CDR3 protein is CAISRPGTGELFF. Here the CDR3 DNA reads TGTGCCATCAGTCGACCGGGGACCGGGGAGCTGTTTTTT.

This chain uses TRBV19 with TRBJ2-1; 15 nucleotides match TRBD2. This CDR3 is 18 amino acids long. J gave up 5 bases and V 5 bases, and 10 bases lay outside the gene matches. Germline assignment: CDR1 LNHDA and CDR2 SQIVND (reference sequence). For the CDR3, the DNA is TGTGCCAGTAGTGAGGGACTAGCGGGAGGCCTCGCCAACAATGAGCAGTTCTTC. Protein product: CASSEGLAGGLANNEQFF.

In the case of this clone: Within the sample, other DNA sequences also encode this same CDR3. The V call is TRBV5-1, the J call TRBJ2-7, with D perhaps matching TRBD2 (5 bases). CDR1 is SGHRS and CDR2 is YFSETQ in the germline V gene. Trimming pared 4 bases from V and 4 bases from J, leaving 6 bases between. This CDR3 has 11 residues. CDR3 bases: TGCGCCAGCAGCCCGGGGTACGAGCAGTACTTC. It is translated as CASSPGYEQYF. The variable domain in full, completed from reference TRBV5-1 and TRBJ2-7, reads KAGVTQTPRYLIKTRGQQVTLSCSPISGHRSVSWYQQTPGQGLQFLFEYFSETQRNKGNFPGRFSGRQFSNSRSEMNVSTLELGDSALYLCASSPGYEQYFGPGTRLTVT.

This clone was recorded a few times. The rearrangement joins TRBV5-7 to TRBJ2-2, with D tentatively TRBD1 (6 bases). TRBV5-7 is reported as an ORF; its role is uncertain. The CDR3 totals 17 residues. Trimming took 5 bases from V and 6 from J, leaving 23 bases between them. The CDR3 loop reads CASSYWTANDNAGELFF. CDR3 DNA sequence: TGTGCCAGCAGTTACTGGACAGCGAACGATAACGCCGGGGAGCTGTTTTTT.

This clone is large (0.1 to 1%). The V call is TRBV6-4, the J call TRBJ2-3; TRBD1 is a possible D gene (5 bases). The CDR3 spans 13 residues. V was trimmed by 6 bases and J by 3 bases, leaving 10 bases between them. Germline V lookup: CDR1 MRHNA, CDR2 SNTAGT. Here the CDR3 reads CASSGHPTDTQYF. DNA for the CDR3: TGTGCCAGCAGCGGACACCCGACAGATACGCAGTATTTT.

This clone appeared a single time. The J gene is TRBJ2-7, the V gene TRBV27; TRBD2 matches at 11 bases. CDR1 MNHEY and CDR2 SMNVEV come from the germline V gene (reference sequence). Losses at the gene ends were 6 bases for V and 6 bases for J; bases not matched to a gene: 10. The CDR3 is 15 amino acids. The CDR3 region has the DNA TGTGCCAGCAGCGACCTAGCGGGAGGTCTATCCGAGCAGTACTTC. Amino acids: CASSDLAGGLSEQYF.

The J gene is TRBJ2-7, the V gene TRBV9; 7 positions agree with TRBD2. The germline V gene has CDR1 SGDLS and CDR2 YYNGEE. After removal of 4 bases from V and 0 bases from J, the junction contained 7 bases not matched to a gene. This CDR3 has 15 amino acids. The CDR3 loop reads CASSPSGTSSYEQYF. CDR3 DNA: TGTGCCAGCAGCCCCAGCGGGACGAGCTCCTACGAGCAGTACTTC.

V is TRBV6-5 and J is TRBJ2-7, with a weak D call TRBD2 (6 bases). CDR3 length: 12 residues. The germline V gene encodes CDR1 MNHEY and CDR2 SVGAGI. V lost 4 bases to trimming and J lost 6 bases, with 10 bases between them. The CDR3: CASSSGVREQYF. The DNA of the CDR3 is TGTGCCAGCAGTTCGGGGGTTCGCGAGCAGTACTTC.

This chain uses TRBV19 with TRBJ1-4, with 7 bases aligning to TRBD1. The ends lost 4 bases at V and 8 bases at J; junction bases unmatched: 4. CDR3 length: 13 residues. Germline V gene data show CDR1 as LNHDA and CDR2 as SQIVND (reference sequence). The CDR3 sequence is CASSRNRGEKLFF. CDR3 bases: TGTGCCAGTAGTAGAAACAGGGGAGAAAAACTGTTTTTT.

This clone was observed a few times. The chain carries TRBV30 and TRBJ2-4, with a weak D call TRBD1 (6 bases). The germline V and J ends were trimmed by 2 bases and 2 bases, with 7 bases remaining between them. The CDR3 runs 13 residues. The germline V gene has CDR1 GTSNPN and CDR2 SVGIG (reference sequence). The CDR3 spells CAWSTGSKNIQYF. CDR3 DNA sequence: TGTGCCTGGAGTACAGGGTCCAAAAACATTCAGTACTTC.

The chain joins TRBV19 to TRBJ1-3; D is ambiguous. Germline V CDR1 and CDR2: LNHDA, SQIVND (reference sequence). The length of the CDR3 is 14 residues. Trimming stripped 5 bases from V and 4 bases from J, with 12 bases between. The CDR3 bases are TGTGCCAGTAGTGCTCCAGGTCACGGAAACACCATATATTTT. It codes for CASSAPGHGNTIYF. Drawing the rest from reference TRBV19 and TRBJ1-3, the complete variable domain is DGGITQSPKYLFRKEGQNVTLSCEQNLNHDAMYWYRQDPGQGLRLIYYSQIVNDFQKGDIAEGYSVSREKKESFPLTVTSAQKNPTAFYLCASSAPGHGNTIYFGEGSWLTVV.

This clone appeared a few times. The chain is built from TRBV11-1 and TRBJ2-1; 13 bases are a match to TRBD2. Unmatched junction bases numbered 8, after V lost 3 bases and J lost 9 bases. The CDR3 totals 16 residues. Germline V gives CDR1 SGHAT, CDR2 FQDESV (reference sequence). CDR3: CASSFTSGRASIEQFF. The CDR3 DNA sequence: TGTGCCAGCAGCTTTACTAGCGGGAGGGCCTCGATTGAGCAGTTCTTC.

This clone was picked up a small number of times. V gene TRBV6-1 combines with J gene TRBJ2-7, with a weak D call TRBD1 (5 bases). Germline V gene lookup returns CDR1 MNHNS and CDR2 SASEGT. The CDR3 contains 15 residues. Between the trimmed V and J ends, which lost 1 base and 6 bases, there was a span of 16 bases. The CDR3 DNA sequence: TGTGCCAGCAGTGAAGACGTAGGGGAATTTCTCGAGCAGTACTTC. It specifies CASSEDVGEFLEQYF.

This clone was counted between two and nine times. The chain uses TRBV5-4 and TRBJ2-3; TRBD1 might be the D (6 bases). CDR3 length: 16 amino acids. Germline values: CDR1 SGHNT, CDR2 YYREEE (reference sequence). The V end lost 1 base, the J end lost 4 bases, and 16 bases lay between the germline ends. The chain's CDR3 is CASSLRLAGTSDTQYF. The CDR3 nucleotides are TGTGCCAGCAGCTTGCGGTTGGCAGGGACATCAGATACGCAGTATTTT.